This TCR beta chain was identified during a study of T cell changes during pregnancy in multiple sclerosis (dated by TCRdb to about 2019). At the level of the whole study: Changes in the T cell repertoire over the course of pregnancy were examined in this study in women with multiple sclerosis.

Library method: the immunoSEQ multiplex PCR assay. The clones in this table, taken by TCRdb from immuneACCESS, are in-frame only. Not every clone is retained; where verified, under half of the shortfall comes from an unresolved V gene, and the cause of the rest is unknown. For this sample there are 90,000 to 100,000 clones; around 92% appear just once. Of the sample, 2% to 3% is held by the ten largest clones. In the case of this clone: It has no known antigen specificity. Base qualities are not recorded, but no much larger clone differs from it by a single base.

CDR1 and CDR2 are read off the germline V gene as SQVTM and ANQGSEA. The CDR3 measures 12 amino acids from cysteine to phenylalanine. Kept here is only the CDR3 DNA, which spans 36 bases and is read in frame from base 1. The junction shows trimming of 7 bases on V and 0 bases on J, plus 9 bases between the germline ends. The rearrangement combines TRBV29-1 with TRBJ1-1, with a tentative D gene TRBD1 over 5 matching bases. Sequences were derived from peripheral blood, sampled after pregnancy. This receptor was identified in a female donor in good health, enrolled as a control in a pregnancy study. The DNA reads TGCAGCGCATCCAGGGTGAACACTGAAGCTTTCTTT. Translated, it reads CSASRVNTEAFF.